This record covers a single TCR beta chain. The sample originates from a study of blood T cell repertoires in COVID-19. Study background: From the United States, Italy and Spain came samples of acute and convalescent COVID-19. Nucleic acid was either cDNA or gDNA, and it came from T cells, B-cell-depleted T cells, or PBMCs.

As originally analysed: Nucleated cell counts were estimated from reference gene primer amplification. Produced via immunoSEQ multiplex PCR; TCRdb's table is partial and in-frame only. The V and J calls and clone size were taken over from that table, and D and trimming were inferred from the DNA. The sample has 70,000 to 90,000 clones; approximately 92% are singletons. The CDR3 runs to 14 residues. CDR1 SNHLY and CDR2 FYNNEI come from the germline V gene. J lost 3 bases, V lost 3 bases, and 3 bases had no gene match. The genes are TRBV2 and TRBJ2-7; TRBD1 matches 9 bases. Sequenced sample: peripheral blood. This TCR derives from a human donor in a cohort sampled during active COVID-19. The CDR3 sequence is CASSDRTGVYEQYF. The CDR3 bases are TGTGCCAGCAGTGATAGGACAGGGGTCTACGAGCAGTACTTC.